This TCR beta chain emerged from a study of cytomegalovirus exposure and HLA in healthy donors. Primers for the PCR totalled 60 Vbeta and 13 Jbeta. Some clones are missing from TCRdb's copy, which holds only in-frame ones; the method was immunoSEQ multiplex PCR. The top ten hold roughly 3.5% of the sample, which has about 100,000 clones, 73% seen once. CDR1 SGHTA and CDR2 FQGNSA come from the germline V gene. The trim removed 6 bases at V and 7 bases at J, leaving 14 bases unmatched. This CDR3 has 17 amino acids. This TCR was recovered from a man in his forties or fifties in good health and CMV-seronegative. What was sequenced was PBMCs. The V call is TRBV7-2, the J call TRBJ1-6; TRBD1 agrees at 8 bases. The CDR3 is CASSRRAGGASNSPLHF. The CDR3 nucleotides are TGTGCCAGCAGTCGCAGAGCAGGGGGCGCAAGCAATTCACCCCTCCACTTT.